The clone carrying this T cell receptor beta chain was found a few times. Its antigen is unknown. The data were taken from a study of T-cell reconstitution after alpha-beta-depleted transplantation in children. Study-wide results and caveats: Certain patients had high TCRbeta diversity at day 60, and it came from recipient T cells and thymic progenitors that survived.

The TCRbeta library was prepared with unique molecular identifiers. TCRdb independently ran MiXCR on the PCR reads; one entry per CDR3 protein. This sample has about 980,000 distinct CDR3 sequences, with about 29% found just once. The CDR3 consists of 15 residues. The V gene's germline CDR1 is LGHNT and CDR2 FRNRAP. V was clipped by 5 bases and J by 2 bases, with 13 bases between them. The sequences come from PBMCs, mostly from graft donor cells, collected 360 days after TCRalphabeta/CD19-depleted stem cell transplant. The gene calls are TRBV12-5 and TRBJ1-5, with D unclear. The sequence came from a boy younger than two who had a stem cell transplant for SCID, so the T cells may come from the graft donor. The CDR3 DNA is TGTGCTAGTGGTCCAGTGTGGGGAGGCAATCAGCCCCAGCATTTT. Protein sequence: CASGPVWGGNQPQHF.